This T cell receptor (beta chain) was found in a study of blood T cell repertoires in COVID-19. The germline gives CDR1 SGHNT, CDR2 YYREEE (reference sequence). The V and J ends lost 0 bases and 0 bases, in that order; junction bases with no gene match: 3. The CDR3 consists of 16 residues. This clone was seen once. As originally analysed: Estimation of nucleated cell counts relied on the amplification of reference gene primers. The data were produced by immunoSEQ multiplex PCR, yet TCRdb's version contains in-frame clones alone and is incomplete. V and J calls and clone size are those listed in that table; D and trimming were worked out from the DNA. The table shows 150,000 or so clones, with about 88% occurring only once.

This TCR came from a human donor in a cohort sampled during active COVID-19. The sequenced sample was peripheral blood. The rearrangement joins TRBV5-4 to TRBJ1-3; 7 bases are shared with TRBD1. DNA of the CDR3: TGTGCCAGCAGCTTGGATGGGACAGCCTCTGGAAACACCATATATTTT. Protein product: CASSLDGTASGNTIYF.